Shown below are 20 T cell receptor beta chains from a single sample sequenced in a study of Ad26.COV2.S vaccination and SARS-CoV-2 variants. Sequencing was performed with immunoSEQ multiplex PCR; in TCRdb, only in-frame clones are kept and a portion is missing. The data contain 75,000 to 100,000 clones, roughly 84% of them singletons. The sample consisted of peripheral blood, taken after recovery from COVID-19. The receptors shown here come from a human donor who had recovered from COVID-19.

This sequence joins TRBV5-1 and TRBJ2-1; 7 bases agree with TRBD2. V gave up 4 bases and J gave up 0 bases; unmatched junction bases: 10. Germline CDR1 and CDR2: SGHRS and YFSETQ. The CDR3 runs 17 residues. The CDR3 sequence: CASSGGVPTSSYNEQFF. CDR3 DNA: TGCGCCAGCAGCGGGGGGGTTCCTACGAGCTCCTACAATGAGCAGTTCTTC. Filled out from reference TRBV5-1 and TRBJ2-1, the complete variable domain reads KAGVTQTPRYLIKTRGQQVTLSCSPISGHRSVSWYQQTPGQGLQFLFEYFSETQRNKGNFPGRFSGRQFSNSRSEMNVSTLELGDSALYLCASSGGVPTSSYNEQFFGPGTRLTVL.

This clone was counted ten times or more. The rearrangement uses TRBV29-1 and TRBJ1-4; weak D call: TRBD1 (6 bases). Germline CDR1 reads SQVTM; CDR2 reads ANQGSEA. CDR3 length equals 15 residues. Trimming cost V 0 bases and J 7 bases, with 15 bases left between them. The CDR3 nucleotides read TGCAGCGTTGAAGATCGGGCAGGGGAAGGTGAAAAACTGTTTTTT. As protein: CSVEDRAGEGEKLFF. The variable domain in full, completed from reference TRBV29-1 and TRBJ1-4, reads SAVISQKPSRDICQRGTSLTIQCQVDSQVTMMFWYRQQPGQSLTLIATANQGSEATYESGFVIDKFPISRPNLTFSTLTVSNMSPEDSSIYLCSVEDRAGEGEKLFFGSGTQLSVL.

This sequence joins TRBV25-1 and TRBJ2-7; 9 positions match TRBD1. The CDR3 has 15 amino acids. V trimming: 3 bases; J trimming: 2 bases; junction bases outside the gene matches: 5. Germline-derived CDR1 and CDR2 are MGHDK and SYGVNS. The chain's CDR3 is CASSDPGQGAYEQYF. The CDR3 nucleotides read TGTGCCAGCAGTGATCCGGGACAGGGTGCCTACGAGCAGTACTTC.

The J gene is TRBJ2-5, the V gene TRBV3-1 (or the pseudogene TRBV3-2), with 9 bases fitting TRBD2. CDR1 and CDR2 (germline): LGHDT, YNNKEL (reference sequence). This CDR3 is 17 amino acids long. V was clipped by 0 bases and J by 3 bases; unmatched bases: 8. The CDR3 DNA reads TGTGCCAGCAGCCAAGATCCATTATTAGCGGGAGAAGAGACCCAGTACTTC. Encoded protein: CASSQDPLLAGEETQYF.

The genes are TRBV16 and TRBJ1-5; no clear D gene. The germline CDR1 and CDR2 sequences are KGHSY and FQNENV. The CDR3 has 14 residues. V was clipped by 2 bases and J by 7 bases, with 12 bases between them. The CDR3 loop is CASSQNWEQQPQHF. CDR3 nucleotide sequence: TGTGCCAGCAGCCAAAACTGGGAGCAACAGCCCCAGCATTTT.

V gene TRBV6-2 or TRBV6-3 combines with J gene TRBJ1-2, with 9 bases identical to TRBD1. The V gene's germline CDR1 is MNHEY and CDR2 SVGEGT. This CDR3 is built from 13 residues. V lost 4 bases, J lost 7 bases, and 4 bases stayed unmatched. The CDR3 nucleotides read TGTGCCAGCAGTTGGGACAGGGATCGTGGCTACACCTTC. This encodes CASSWDRDRGYTF.

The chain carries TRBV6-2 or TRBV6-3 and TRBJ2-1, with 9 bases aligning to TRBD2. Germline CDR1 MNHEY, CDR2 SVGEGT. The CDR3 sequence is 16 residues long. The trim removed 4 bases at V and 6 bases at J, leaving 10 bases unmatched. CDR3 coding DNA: TGTGCCAGCAGTTCGTCATCAGCGGGAGGTTTCAATGAGCAGTTCTTC. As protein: CASSSSSAGGFNEQFF.

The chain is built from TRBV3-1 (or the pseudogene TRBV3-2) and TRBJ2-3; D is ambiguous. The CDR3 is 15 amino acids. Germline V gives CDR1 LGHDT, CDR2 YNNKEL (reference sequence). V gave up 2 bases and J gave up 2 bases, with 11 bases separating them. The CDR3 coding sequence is TGTGCCAGCAGCCAAAATCGGCTCGACACAGATACGCAGTATTTT. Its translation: CASSQNRLDTDTQYF.

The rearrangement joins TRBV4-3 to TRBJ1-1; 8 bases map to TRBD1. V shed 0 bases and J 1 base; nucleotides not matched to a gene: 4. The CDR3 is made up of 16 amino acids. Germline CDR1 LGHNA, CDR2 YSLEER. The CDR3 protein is CASSQDKGQENTEAFF. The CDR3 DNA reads TGCGCCAGCAGCCAAGATAAGGGACAGGAGAACACTGAAGCTTTCTTT.

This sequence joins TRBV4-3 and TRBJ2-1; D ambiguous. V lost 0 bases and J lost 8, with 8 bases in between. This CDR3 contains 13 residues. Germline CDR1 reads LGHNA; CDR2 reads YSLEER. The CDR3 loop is CASSQEANHEQFF. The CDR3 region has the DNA TGCGCCAGCAGCCAAGAGGCCAATCATGAGCAGTTCTTC.

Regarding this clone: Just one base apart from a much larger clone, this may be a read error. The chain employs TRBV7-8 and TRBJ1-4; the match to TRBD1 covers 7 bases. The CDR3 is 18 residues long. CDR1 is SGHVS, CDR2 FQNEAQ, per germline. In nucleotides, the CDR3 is TGTGTCAGCAGCCCGCGAGGGGGGGTGGACAGGAGTGGTGAAAAACTGTTTTTT. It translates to CVSSPRGGVDRSGEKLFF.

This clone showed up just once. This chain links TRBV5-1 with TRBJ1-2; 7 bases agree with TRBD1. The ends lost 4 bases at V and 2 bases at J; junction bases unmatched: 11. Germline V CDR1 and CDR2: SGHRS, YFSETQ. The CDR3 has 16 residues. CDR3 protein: CASSRETGTANYGYTF. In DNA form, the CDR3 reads TGCGCCAGCAGCCGCGAGACCGGGACAGCGAACTATGGCTACACCTTC.

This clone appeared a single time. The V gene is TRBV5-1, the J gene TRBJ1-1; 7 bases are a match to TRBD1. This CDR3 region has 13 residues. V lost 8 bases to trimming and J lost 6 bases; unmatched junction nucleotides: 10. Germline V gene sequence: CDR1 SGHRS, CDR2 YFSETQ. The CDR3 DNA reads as TGCGCCAGTGGAATACAGGGGCGGGCTGAAGCTTTCTTT. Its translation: CASGIQGRAEAFF. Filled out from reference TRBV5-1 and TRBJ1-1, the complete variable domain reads KAGVTQTPRYLIKTRGQQVTLSCSPISGHRSVSWYQQTPGQGLQFLFEYFSETQRNKGNFPGRFSGRQFSNSRSEMNVSTLELGDSALYLCASGIQGRAEAFFGQGTRLTVV.

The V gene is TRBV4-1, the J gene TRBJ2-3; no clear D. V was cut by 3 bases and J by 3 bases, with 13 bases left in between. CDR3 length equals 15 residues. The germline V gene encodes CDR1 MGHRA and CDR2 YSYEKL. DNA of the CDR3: TGCGCCAGCAGCCAGGGGTTTGGAGATACAGATACGCAGTATTTT. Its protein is CASSQGFGDTDTQYF.

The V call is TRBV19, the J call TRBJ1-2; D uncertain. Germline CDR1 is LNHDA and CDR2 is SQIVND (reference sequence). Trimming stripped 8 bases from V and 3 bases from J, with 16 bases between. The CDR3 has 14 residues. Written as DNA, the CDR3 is TGTGCCAGTCACAAGGGAGATGTAGACTATGGCTACACCTTC. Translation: CASHKGDVDYGYTF.

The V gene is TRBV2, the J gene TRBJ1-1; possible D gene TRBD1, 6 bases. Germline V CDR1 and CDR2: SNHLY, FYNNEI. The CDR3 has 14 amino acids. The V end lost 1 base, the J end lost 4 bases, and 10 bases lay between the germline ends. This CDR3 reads CASSEGARGTEAFF. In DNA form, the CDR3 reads TGTGCCAGCAGTGAAGGGGCCAGGGGCACTGAAGCTTTCTTT.

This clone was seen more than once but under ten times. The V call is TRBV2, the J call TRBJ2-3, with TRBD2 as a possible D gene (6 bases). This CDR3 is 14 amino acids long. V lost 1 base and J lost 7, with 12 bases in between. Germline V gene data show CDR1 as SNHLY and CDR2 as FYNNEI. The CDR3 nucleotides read TGTGCCAGCAGTGAAGGGGGAGGATCGAATACGCAGTATTTT. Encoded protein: CASSEGGGSNTQYF.

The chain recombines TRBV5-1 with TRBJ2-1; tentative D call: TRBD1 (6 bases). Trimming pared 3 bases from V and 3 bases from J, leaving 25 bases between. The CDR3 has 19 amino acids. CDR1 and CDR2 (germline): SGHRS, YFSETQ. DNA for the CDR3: TGCGCCAGCAGCTGGCCCGGGGTGGCAGGGGTCGGGCACTACAATGAGCAGTTCTTC. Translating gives CASSWPGVAGVGHYNEQFF.

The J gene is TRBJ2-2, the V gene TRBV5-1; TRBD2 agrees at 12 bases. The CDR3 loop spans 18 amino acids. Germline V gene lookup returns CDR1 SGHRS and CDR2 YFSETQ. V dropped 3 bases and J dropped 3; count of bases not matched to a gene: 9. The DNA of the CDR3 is TGCGCCAGCAGCTCGGAGACTAGCGGGAGTGGGTACACCGGGGAGCTGTTTTTT. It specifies CASSSETSGSGYTGELFF.

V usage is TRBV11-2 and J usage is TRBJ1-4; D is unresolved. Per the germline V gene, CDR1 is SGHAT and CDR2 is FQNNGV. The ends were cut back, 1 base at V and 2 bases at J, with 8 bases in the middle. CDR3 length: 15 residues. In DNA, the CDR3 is TGTGCCAGCAGCTTAGGGATCGGTACTAATGAAAAACTGTTTTTT. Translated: CASSLGIGTNEKLFF. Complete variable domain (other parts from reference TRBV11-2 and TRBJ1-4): EAGVAQSPRYKIIEKRQSVAFWCNPISGHATLYWYQQILGQGPKLLIQFQNNGVVDDSQLPKDRFSAERLKGVDSTLKIQPAKLEDSAVYLCASSLGIGTNEKLFFGSGTQLSVL.